Below are 26 T cell receptor beta chains sequenced from a single sample in a study of cytomegalovirus exposure and HLA in healthy donors. The PCR was carried out with 60 Vbeta primers and 13 Jbeta primers. The data were produced by immunoSEQ multiplex PCR, yet TCRdb's version contains in-frame clones alone and is incomplete. The table includes about 90,000 clones, roughly 78% detected once. Sequencing input: PBMCs. These TCRs come from a middle-aged woman in good health and CMV-seropositive.

A few counts support this clone. The chain couples TRBV29-1 to TRBJ2-1; the match to TRBD2 covers 11 bases. The germline V gene encodes CDR1 SQVTM and CDR2 ANQGSEA. The CDR3 runs to 14 residues. Germline trimming cut 4 bases from V and 10 bases from J; bases unmatched to any gene: 9. CDR3 nucleotides: TGCAGCGTTGTTGATGGTAGCGGGAGGGCCGAGCAGTTCTTC. Its protein product is CSVVDGSGRAEQFF.

The chain is built from TRBV7-3 and TRBJ2-2; D unresolved. The length of the CDR3 is 14 residues. Trimming left V 0 bases short and J 3 bases short, with 5 bases between. CDR1 is SGHTA and CDR2 is FQGTGA in the germline V gene. CDR3 nucleotides: TGTGCCAGCAGCTTAACGACATACACCGGGGAGCTGTTTTTT. This translates into CASSLTTYTGELFF.

This clone was seen more than once but under ten times. The chain carries TRBV7-2 and TRBJ2-1; a weak D match, TRBD1 (7 bases). V was cut by 1 base and J by 5 bases, with 15 bases left in between. This CDR3 contains 16 residues. Germline CDR1 SGHTA, CDR2 FQGNSA. The CDR3 DNA reads TGTGCCAGCAGCTTAGTTGGAGGGGGCTGGAACAATGAGCAGTTCTTC. Translated: CASSLVGGGWNNEQFF.

The chain employs TRBV19 and TRBJ2-1, with D tentatively TRBD2 (5 bases). The CDR3 is 14 residues long. Trimming shortened V by 7 bases and J by 7 bases, and 17 bases separated the two germline ends. Germline V gene sequence: CDR1 LNHDA, CDR2 SQIVND (reference sequence). The CDR3: CASNIVGVDNEQFF. CDR3 DNA: TGTGCCAGTAATATTGTGGGAGTGGATAATGAGCAGTTCTTC.

This clone came up once. This chain joins TRBV19 and TRBJ2-1, with a possible D match to TRBD2 (6 bases). The ends were cut back, 4 bases at V and 12 bases at J, with 13 bases in the middle. Germline loops: CDR1 LNHDA, CDR2 SQIVND (reference sequence). The length of the CDR3 is 12 residues. The CDR3 nucleotides read TGTGCCAGTAGTACTGGGGACTTCCGGCAGTTCTTC. It is translated as CASSTGDFRQFF.

This clone was recorded once. The V gene is TRBV29-1, the J gene TRBJ2-7, with 9 bases fitting TRBD2. The germline V gene encodes CDR1 SQVTM and CDR2 ANQGSEA. The CDR3 length is 13 residues. CDR3 coding DNA: TGCAAATATTGGGCTAGCGGGAAGATCGAGCAGTACTTC. This translates into CKYWASGKIEQYF.

This clone was observed at least ten times. The chain recombines TRBV5-1 with TRBJ1-1, with D perhaps matching TRBD1 (5 bases). Trimming removed 0 bases at V and 6 bases at J, with 15 bases between. Germline assignment: CDR1 SGHRS and CDR2 YFSETQ. The CDR3 consists of 15 residues. The CDR3 region has the DNA TGCGCCAGCAGCTTGGCCGTGGGAGGACACGCTGAAGCTTTCTTT. It codes for CASSLAVGGHAEAFF.

This clone was detected only a few times. The chain recombines TRBV4-1 with TRBJ1-1; D is ambiguous. Trimming removed 3 bases from V and 0 bases from J, with 11 bases in between. The CDR3 is 15 residues long. CDR1 is MGHRA, CDR2 YSYEKL, per germline. The CDR3 spells CASSHGTGMNTEAFF. The CDR3 DNA sequence: TGCGCCAGCAGCCACGGTACGGGTATGAACACTGAAGCTTTCTTT.

The V call is TRBV5-4, the J call TRBJ2-1, with 10 bases identical to TRBD1. The V segment lost 4 bases and the J segment 6 bases; nucleotides outside the gene matches: 10. Germline V lookup: CDR1 SGHNT, CDR2 YYREEE (reference sequence). This CDR3 has 16 residues. Written as DNA, the CDR3 is TGTGCCAGCAGCGCACAAATACGGACAGGGGGCAATGAGCAGTTCTTC. It is translated as CASSAQIRTGGNEQFF.

The chain is built from TRBV2 and TRBJ2-3, with TRBD2 identical over 9 bases. Germline CDR1 and CDR2: SNHLY and FYNNEI. CDR3 length equals 16 residues. The V segment lost 4 bases and the J segment 3 bases; nucleotides outside the gene matches: 8. The CDR3 coding sequence is TGTGCCAGCAGTGCGTCCGCGGGAGGGCCGACAGATACGCAGTATTTT. Translating it yields CASSASAGGPTDTQYF.

The chain combines TRBV10-3 with TRBJ2-1; 7 bases agree with TRBD2. V shed 8 bases and J 1 base; nucleotides not matched to a gene: 5. Germline values: CDR1 ENHRY, CDR2 SYGVKD. This CDR3 region has 14 residues. The CDR3 sequence is CAIASGVSYNEQFF. The DNA of the CDR3 is TGTGCCATCGCCAGCGGGGTATCCTACAATGAGCAGTTCTTC.

The V and J genes are TRBV19 and TRBJ2-1; 9 nucleotides line up with TRBD1. V was clipped by 7 bases and J by 9 bases; unmatched bases: 4. The length of the CDR3 is 12 residues. Germline V CDR1 and CDR2: LNHDA, SQIVND (reference sequence). As DNA, the CDR3 is TGTGCCAGTAACACAGGGGGCACTGAGCAGTTCTTC. As protein: CASNTGGTEQFF.

The chain is built from TRBV4-2 and TRBJ2-7; D not resolved. The V gene's germline CDR1 is LGHNA and CDR2 YNFKEQ. V lost 1 base, J lost 5 bases, and 6 bases lay in between. The CDR3 is 12 amino acids. The CDR3 coding sequence is TGTGCCAGCAGCCAAGTACAGAACGAGCAGTACTTC. Translated: CASSQVQNEQYF.

The chain has TRBV25-1 and TRBJ2-2; 9 nucleotides match TRBD1. CDR3 size: 18 residues. Looked up from germline, CDR1 is MGHDK and CDR2 is SYGVNS. The V gene end was trimmed by 1 base and the J gene end by 6 bases; junction bases not matched to a gene: 12. The CDR3 DNA follows: TGTGCCAGCAGTGAATCCCCTCTCAGACAGGGGGTTGCCGGGGAGCTGTTTTTT. Residues: CASSESPLRQGVAGELFF. Drawing the rest from reference TRBV25-1 and TRBJ2-2, the complete variable domain is EADIYQTPRYLVIGTGKKITLECSQTMGHDKMYWYQQDPGMELHLIHYSYGVNSTEKGDLSSESTVSRIRTEHFPLTLESARPSHTSQYLCASSESPLRQGVAGELFFGEGSRLTVL.

The chain carries TRBV9 and TRBJ2-1, with TRBD1 identical over 9 bases. This CDR3 region has 17 residues. V lost 2 bases, J lost 1 base, and 7 bases stayed unmatched. Germline values: CDR1 SGDLS, CDR2 YYNGEE. CDR3 loop: CASSVSGTGPSYNEQFF. The DNA of the CDR3 is TGTGCCAGCAGCGTCAGCGGGACAGGGCCTTCCTACAATGAGCAGTTCTTC.

This chain links TRBV9 with TRBJ2-1; no definite D call. Trimming stripped 0 bases from V and 5 bases from J, with 15 bases between. The CDR3 runs 16 residues. Per the germline V gene, CDR1 is SGDLS and CDR2 is YYNGEE. Here the CDR3 reads CASSVATLEINNEQFF. CDR3 nucleotides: TGTGCCAGCAGCGTAGCTACTCTAGAAATCAACAATGAGCAGTTCTTC.

The chain employs TRBV18 and TRBJ2-7; TRBD1 agrees at 7 bases. Germline V gene sequence: CDR1 KGHSH, CDR2 LQKENI. This CDR3 contains 14 residues. Germline trimming cut 2 bases from V and 3 bases from J; bases unmatched to any gene: 4. In DNA form, the CDR3 reads TGTGCCAGCTCACCAGAAGGGGGCAGCTACGAGCAGTACTTC. This codes for CASSPEGGSYEQYF. Drawing the rest from reference TRBV18 and TRBJ2-7, the complete variable domain is NAGVMQNPRHLVRRRGQEARLRCSPMKGHSHVYWYRQLPEEGLKFMVYLQKENIIDESGMPKERFSAEFPKEGPSILRIQQVVRGDSAAYFCASSPEGGSYEQYFGPGTRLTVT.

The J gene is TRBJ2-3, the V gene TRBV9; possibly TRBD2 for D (7 bases). Germline V gene sequence: CDR1 SGDLS, CDR2 YYNGEE. The length of the CDR3 is 18 residues. Trimming removed 3 bases from V and 0 bases from J, with 20 bases in between. CDR3: CASSGRGGSGASTDTQYF. CDR3 DNA sequence: TGTGCCAGCAGCGGAAGGGGGGGGTCGGGTGCTAGCACAGATACGCAGTATTTT.

A note on this clone: Other DNA sequences in the sample encode the same CDR3. The V and J genes are TRBV5-4 and TRBJ2-7, with 11 nucleotides matching TRBD2. The V gene end was trimmed by 4 bases and the J gene end by 6 bases; junction bases not matched to a gene: 9. This CDR3 is built from 15 residues. Germline V gene lookup returns CDR1 SGHNT and CDR2 YYREEE (reference sequence). The CDR3 protein is CASSAQGLADGEQYF. As DNA, the CDR3 is TGTGCCAGCAGCGCCCAGGGACTAGCGGACGGCGAGCAGTACTTC.

V is TRBV29-1 and J is TRBJ2-1, with TRBD1 matching 7 bases. The germline V gene encodes CDR1 SQVTM and CDR2 ANQGSEA. V shed 7 bases, J shed 9 bases, and the junction held 9 bases outside the gene matches. The CDR3 covers 12 residues. DNA of the CDR3: TGCAGCGGTCGACAGGGTATGGGTGAGCAGTTCTTC. Amino acids: CSGRQGMGEQFF.

J is TRBJ2-7 and V is TRBV5-8; 7 nucleotides align to TRBD1. The germline V gene encodes CDR1 SGHTS and CDR2 YDEGEE. With V trimmed by 0 bases and J by 0 bases, 3 bases remained unmatched. The CDR3 length is 15 residues. CDR3 in DNA: TGTGCCAGCAGCTTGGCGGGACAGACCTCCTACGAGCAGTACTTC. This gives the protein CASSLAGQTSYEQYF.

The rearrangement links TRBV7-2 to TRBJ2-7; D call uncertain. This CDR3 is 13 amino acids long. The ends were cut back, 5 bases at V and 2 bases at J, with 10 bases in the middle. The germline V gene has CDR1 SGHTA and CDR2 FQGNSA. The CDR3 is CASSLWAAYEQYF. The CDR3 coding sequence is TGTGCCAGCAGCCTGTGGGCCGCCTACGAGCAGTACTTC.

As regards this clone: Germline and junction disagree at one end, which may indicate a read error. The rearrangement uses TRBV7-9 and TRBJ2-7; no reliable D call. Germline V gene lookup returns CDR1 SEHNR and CDR2 FQNEAQ (reference sequence). The CDR3 consists of 14 residues. This chain's CDR3 is CSSSLVQSGYEQYF. In DNA, the CDR3 is TGTTCCAGCAGCTTAGTTCAGTCTGGCTACGAGCAGTACTTC.

The CDR3 bases are TGTGCCAGCTCACCACAAGAGGGCGGCCTTTCCTACAATGAGCAGTTCTTC. It encodes CASSPQEGGLSYNEQFF. The V call is TRBV18, the J call TRBJ2-1; D is perhaps TRBD2 (5 bases). The CDR3 runs to 17 residues. Germline values: CDR1 KGHSH, CDR2 LQKENI. Between the trimmed V and J ends, which lost 1 base and 1 base, there was a span of 14 bases.

The chain joins TRBV9 to TRBJ2-5, with 8 bases aligning to TRBD1. The CDR3 has 14 residues. V trimming: 0 bases; J trimming: 5 bases; junction bases outside the gene matches: 3. Per germline, CDR1 SGDLS and CDR2 YYNGEE. The CDR3 DNA reads TGTGCCAGCAGCGTAGGACAGGGGAAGGAGACCCAGTACTTC. It is translated as CASSVGQGKETQYF.

The V call is TRBV28, the J call TRBJ1-5, with 9 bases fitting TRBD1. Losses at the gene ends were 5 bases for V and 3 bases for J; bases not matched to a gene: 8. Germline V CDR1 and CDR2: MDHEN, SYDVKM. This CDR3 has 16 residues. CDR3 loop: CASSTRTGAVNQPQHF. CDR3 nucleotides: TGTGCCAGCAGTACCAGGACAGGGGCAGTCAATCAGCCCCAGCATTTT. Looking up the rest from reference TRBV28 and TRBJ1-5 gives the full variable domain: DVKVTQSSRYLVKRTGEKVFLECVQDMDHENMFWYRQDPGLGLRLIYFSYDVKMKEKGDIPEGYSVSREKKERFSLILESASTNQTSMYLCASSTRTGAVNQPQHFGDGTRLSIL.